This TCR beta chain is from a study of response to subunit inactivated influenza vaccine. Study outcomes and limitations: Authors suggested each seasonal flu vaccination may recruit only limited numbers of new T cells.

MiXCR, run by TCRdb on the RT-PCR reads, gives a single entry per CDR3 protein. The sample records 800,000 or so distinct CDR3 sequences, about 20% being singletons. Worth noting for this clonotype: Its target is unknown.

This sequence originates from a man aged 50 to 59 who received an inactivated influenza vaccine. Specimen: PBMCs from blood, collected about 5 days after vaccination.

DNA for the CDR3: TGCAGCGTTGATCGGCAGACCCAAGAGACCCAGTACTTC. As protein: CSVDRQTQETQYF. The J gene is TRBJ2-5, the V gene TRBV29-1; D is unresolved. Trimming removed 3 bases from V and 1 base from J, with 9 bases in between. Germline loops: CDR1 SQVTM, CDR2 ANQGSEA. This CDR3 has 13 residues.